This paragraph reports one TCR beta chain. The antigen remains undetermined. The data were obtained in a study of tumor-infiltrating lymphocytes in localized non-small cell lung cancer. Across the whole study: Tumor tissue and non-adjacent uninvolved lung came from each patient. Study results and caveats: Different pieces of the same tissue were used for each assay. Higher tumor T cell infiltration than in uninvolved lung was supported by TCRbeta sequencing.

This table comes from immunoSEQ multiplex PCR, and its TCRdb copy is limited to in-frame clones, with some not included. The table records tens of thousands of clones, approximately 70% of them present only once. This CDR3 comprises 15 residues. The V segment lost 4 bases and the J segment 4 bases; nucleotides outside the gene matches: 7. The germline CDR1 and CDR2 sequences are SGHRS and YFSETQ. The chain couples TRBV5-1 to TRBJ2-1; 8 bases are shared with TRBD2. The sequencing sample was made of lung tumor tissue. The clonotype originates from a human donor with non-small cell lung cancer. The CDR3 here is CASSPPGGGYNEQFF. The CDR3 DNA sequence: TGCGCCAGCAGCCCCCCGGGAGGGGGATACAATGAGCAGTTCTTC.